This passage covers 5 T cell receptor beta chains from one sample sequenced in a study of cytomegalovirus exposure and HLA in healthy donors. 60 Vbeta and 13 Jbeta primers were used in PCR. Method: immunoSEQ multiplex PCR; TCRdb's copy keeps in-frame clones and lacks some. The sample has 150,000 to 200,000 clones, around 90% seen once. Sequences were obtained from PBMCs. These receptors came from a boy between 2 and 15 years old in good health and CMV-seronegative.

This clone was observed a single time. This rearrangement joins TRBV28 to TRBJ1-1, with 9 bases aligning to TRBD1. The CDR3 totals 13 residues. Per germline, CDR1 MDHEN and CDR2 SYDVKM. V shed 10 bases and J 3 bases; nucleotides not matched to a gene: 6. Written as DNA, the CDR3 is TGTGCCATTCGAAGGGACAGGGACACTGAAGCTTTCTTT. Its translation: CAIRRDRDTEAFF.

In DNA, the CDR3 is TGTGCCAGCAGTCCCGGACAGGGACGGTATGGCTACACCTTC. Translated, it gives CASSPGQGRYGYTF. The chain recombines TRBV27 with TRBJ1-2; 8 nucleotides match TRBD1. V shed 5 bases and J 5 bases; nucleotides not matched to a gene: 7. This CDR3 has 14 amino acids. Germline V gene data show CDR1 as MNHEY and CDR2 as SMNVEV (reference sequence).

The chain recombines TRBV7-8 with TRBJ1-1; D is ambiguous. Germline CDR1 and CDR2: SGHVS and FQNEAQ. Trimming stripped 6 bases from V and 1 base from J, with 9 bases between. There are 13 residues in the CDR3. Here the CDR3 reads CASSLAGNTEAFF. For the CDR3, the DNA is TGTGCCAGCAGTCTCGCAGGGAACACTGAAGCTTTCTTT. The entire variable domain, with the rest obtained from reference TRBV7-8 and TRBJ1-1, is as follows: GAGVSQSPRYKVAKRGQDVALRCDPISGHVSLFWYQQALGQGPEFLTYFQNEAQLDKSGLPSDRFFAERPEGSVSTLKIQRTQQEDSAVYLCASSLAGNTEAFFGQGTRLTVV.

J is TRBJ1-2 and V is TRBV7-2; 7 bases align to TRBD1. The germline CDR1 and CDR2 sequences are SGHTA and FQGNSA. V dropped 5 bases and J dropped 2; count of bases not matched to a gene: 2. The length of the CDR3 is 13 residues. The CDR3 DNA follows: TGTGCCAGCAGCAAGGACAGGAACTATGGCTACACCTTC. Its translation is CASSKDRNYGYTF.

In its sample, this clone was seen a few times. The rearrangement joins TRBV28 to TRBJ1-1; D unresolved. Trimming left V 5 bases short and J 4 bases short, with 8 bases between. This CDR3 spans 12 amino acids. Germline assignment: CDR1 MDHEN and CDR2 SYDVKM. CDR3: CASSALSTEAFF. Here the CDR3 DNA reads TGTGCCAGCAGTGCGTTAAGCACTGAAGCTTTCTTT.